This T cell receptor (beta chain) was profiled in a study of prognosis after radiotherapy for stage I lung cancer. Study information: Patients (approximately 13 men, a handful of women) were aged about 50 to 84, median approximately 71 years. The radiotherapy was SBRT split into 3 to 5 fractions, giving a biologically effective dose of at least 100 Gy.

Two-round multiplex PCR amplified TCR beta CDR3 from genomic DNA. For every TRBV and TRBJ gene, a specific primer was used in first-round PCR. TCRdb re-called the multiplex PCR reads with MiXCR, one entry per CDR3 protein. This sample has about 35,000 distinct CDR3 sequences, with approximately 35% found just once. Blood draws of roughly 6 milliliters of peripheral blood occurred at each of two time points. V trimming: 7 bases; J trimming: 7 bases; junction bases outside the gene matches: 7. Germline V gene data show CDR1 as SQVTM and CDR2 as ANQGSEA. The CDR3 totals 13 residues. Whole-study findings and limits: Stereotactic body radiation therapy was followed by fewer unique TCR clones, median about 10,000 versus 6,900.

At least ten counts were recorded for this clonotype. Its antigen is currently unknown. This receptor was obtained from a donor at least 50 years old with non-small cell lung cancer. Here the sequenced sample was PBMCs, taken before or after stereotactic body radiation therapy (not recorded which). The J gene is TRBJ2-1, the V gene TRBV29-1; TRBD2 aligns across 10 bases. CDR3 sequence reads: CSAGPAGGNEQFF. The CDR3 DNA reads TGCAGCGCGGGGCCAGCGGGGGGGAATGAGCAGTTCTTC.